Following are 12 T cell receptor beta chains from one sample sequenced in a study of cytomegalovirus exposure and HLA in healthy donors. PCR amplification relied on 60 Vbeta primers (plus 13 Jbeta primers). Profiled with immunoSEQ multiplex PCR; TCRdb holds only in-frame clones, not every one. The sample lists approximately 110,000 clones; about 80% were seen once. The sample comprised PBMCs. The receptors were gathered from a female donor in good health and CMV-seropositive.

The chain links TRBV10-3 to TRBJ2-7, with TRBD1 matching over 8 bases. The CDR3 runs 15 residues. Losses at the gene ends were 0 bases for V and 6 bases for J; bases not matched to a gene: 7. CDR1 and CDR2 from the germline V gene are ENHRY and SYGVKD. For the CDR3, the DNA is TGTGCCATCAGTGAGTCTGGCCAGGGGGCGTCCGAGCAGTACTTC. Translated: CAISESGQGASEQYF.

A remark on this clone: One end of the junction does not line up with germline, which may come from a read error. The CDR3 spells CSALAADKQHF. CDR3 in DNA: TGCAGTGCCCTGGCGGCAGATAAGCAGCACTTC. The genes are TRBV20-1 and TRBJ2-7, with D uncertain. This CDR3 comprises 11 residues. Germline-derived CDR1 and CDR2 are DFQATT and SNEGSKA (reference sequence).

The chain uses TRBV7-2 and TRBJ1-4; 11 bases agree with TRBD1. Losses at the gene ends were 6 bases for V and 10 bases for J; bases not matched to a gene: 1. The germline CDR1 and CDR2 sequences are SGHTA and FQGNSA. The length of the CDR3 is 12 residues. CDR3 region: CASRGQGVKLFF. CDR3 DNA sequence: TGTGCCAGCAGGGGACAGGGGGTAAAACTGTTTTTT.

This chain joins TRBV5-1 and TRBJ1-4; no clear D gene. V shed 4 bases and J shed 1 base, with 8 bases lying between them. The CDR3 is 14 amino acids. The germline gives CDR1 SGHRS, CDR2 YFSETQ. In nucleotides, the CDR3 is TGCGCCAGCAGCCCAGGAGGAACTAATGAAAAACTGTTTTTT. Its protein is CASSPGGTNEKLFF.

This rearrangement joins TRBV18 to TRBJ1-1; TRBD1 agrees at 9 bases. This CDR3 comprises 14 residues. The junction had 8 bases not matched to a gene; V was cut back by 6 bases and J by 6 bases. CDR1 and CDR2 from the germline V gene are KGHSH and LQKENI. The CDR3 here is CASSSATGGSEAFF. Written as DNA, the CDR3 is TGTGCCAGCTCTTCAGCTACAGGGGGCTCTGAAGCTTTCTTT. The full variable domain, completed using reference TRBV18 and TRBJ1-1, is NAGVMQNPRHLVRRRGQEARLRCSPMKGHSHVYWYRQLPEEGLKFMVYLQKENIIDESGMPKERFSAEFPKEGPSILRIQQVVRGDSAAYFCASSSATGGSEAFFGQGTRLTVV.

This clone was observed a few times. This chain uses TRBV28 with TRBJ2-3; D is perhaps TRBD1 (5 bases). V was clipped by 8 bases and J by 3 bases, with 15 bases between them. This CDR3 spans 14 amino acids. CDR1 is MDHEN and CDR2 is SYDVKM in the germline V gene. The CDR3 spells CASHSRQTTDTQYF. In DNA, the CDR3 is TGTGCCAGCCATTCAAGACAGACGACAGATACGCAGTATTTT.

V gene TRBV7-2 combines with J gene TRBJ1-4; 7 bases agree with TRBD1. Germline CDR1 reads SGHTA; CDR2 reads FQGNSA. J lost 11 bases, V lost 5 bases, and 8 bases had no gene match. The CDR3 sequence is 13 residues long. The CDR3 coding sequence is TGTGCCAGCAGCCGTCGGGACAGCGATAAACTGTTTTTT. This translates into CASSRRDSDKLFF.

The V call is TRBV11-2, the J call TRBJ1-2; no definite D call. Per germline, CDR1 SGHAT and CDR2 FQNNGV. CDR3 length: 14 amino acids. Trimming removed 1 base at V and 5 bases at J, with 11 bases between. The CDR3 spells CASSLGGGGYGYTF. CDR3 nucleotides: TGTGCCAGCAGCTTAGGAGGCGGAGGTTATGGCTACACCTTC.

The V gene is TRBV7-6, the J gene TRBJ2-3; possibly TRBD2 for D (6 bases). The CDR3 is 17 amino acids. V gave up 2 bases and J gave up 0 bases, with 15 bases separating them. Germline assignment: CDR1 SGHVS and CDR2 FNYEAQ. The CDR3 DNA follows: TGTGCCAGCAGCTTATTGGGGGGATCCAGGAGCACAGATACGCAGTATTTT. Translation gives CASSLLGGSRSTDTQYF.

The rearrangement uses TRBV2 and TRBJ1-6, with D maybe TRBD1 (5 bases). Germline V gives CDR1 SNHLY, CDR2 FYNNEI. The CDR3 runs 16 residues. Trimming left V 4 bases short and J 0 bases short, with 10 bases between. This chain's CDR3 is CASSVGGASYNSPLHF. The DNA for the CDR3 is TGTGCCAGCAGTGTAGGCGGGGCCTCCTATAATTCACCCCTCCACTTT.

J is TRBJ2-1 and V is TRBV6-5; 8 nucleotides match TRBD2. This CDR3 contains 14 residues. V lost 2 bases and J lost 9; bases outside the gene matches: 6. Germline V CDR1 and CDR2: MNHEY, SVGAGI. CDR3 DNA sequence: TGTGCCAGCAGTTACGGCGGGGGGTCTCGTGAGCAGTTCTTC. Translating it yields CASSYGGGSREQFF.

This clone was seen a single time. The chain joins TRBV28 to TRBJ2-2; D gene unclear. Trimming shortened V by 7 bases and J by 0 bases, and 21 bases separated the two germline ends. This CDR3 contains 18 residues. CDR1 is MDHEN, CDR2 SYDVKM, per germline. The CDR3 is CASKPPRPLKANTGELFF. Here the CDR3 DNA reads TGTGCCAGCAAGCCGCCCAGGCCCCTAAAAGCGAACACCGGGGAGCTGTTTTTT.